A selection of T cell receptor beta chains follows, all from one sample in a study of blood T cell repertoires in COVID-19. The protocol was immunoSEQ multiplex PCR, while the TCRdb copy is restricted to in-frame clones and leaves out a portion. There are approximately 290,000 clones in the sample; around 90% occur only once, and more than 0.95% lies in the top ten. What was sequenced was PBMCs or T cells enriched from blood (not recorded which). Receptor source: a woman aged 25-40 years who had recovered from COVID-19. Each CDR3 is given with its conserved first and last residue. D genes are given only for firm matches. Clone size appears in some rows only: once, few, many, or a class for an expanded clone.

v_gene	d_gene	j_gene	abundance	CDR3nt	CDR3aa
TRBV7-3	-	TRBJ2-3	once	TGTGCCAGCAGCTTATACACGACACGCACAGATACGCAGTATTTT	CASSLYTTRTDTQYF
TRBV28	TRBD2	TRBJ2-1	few	TGTGCCAGCAGGGCCGGGACTAGCGGCTTCTACAATGAGCAGTTCTTC	CASRAGTSGFYNEQFF
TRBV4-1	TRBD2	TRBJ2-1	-	TGCGCCAGCAGCCAAGATTTCAAGCGGGACCTCATTCCCAGCTCCTACAATGAGCAGTTCTTC	CASSQDFKRDLIPSSYNEQFF
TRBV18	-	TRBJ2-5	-	TGTGCCAGCTCACCAGTTTATGGAGATGAGACCCAGTACTTC	CASSPVYGDETQYF
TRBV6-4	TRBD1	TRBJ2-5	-	TGTGCCAGCAGTCCAGGACAGGGCCAACAAGAGACCCAGTACTTC	CASSPGQGQQETQYF
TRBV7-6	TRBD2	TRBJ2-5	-	TGTGCCAGCAGCTCTCCGGGACTAGCGGGAGAGACCCAGTACTTC	CASSSPGLAGETQYF
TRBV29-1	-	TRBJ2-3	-	TGCAGCGTTGATCTTCGGGGGCTAGCGGCCACAGATACGCAGTATTTT	CSVDLRGLAATDTQYF
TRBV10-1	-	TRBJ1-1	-	TGCGCCAGCAGTGAGTTCGCAGGAACGAACACTGAAGCTTTCTTT	CASSEFAGTNTEAFF
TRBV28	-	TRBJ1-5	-	TGTGCCAGCAGTGGGGCAGGGGGCAATCAGCCCCAGCATTTT	CASSGAGGNQPQHF
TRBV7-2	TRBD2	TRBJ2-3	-	TGTGCCAGCAGCCGGGTCGAAGCGGGAGTAACGCAGTATTTT	CASSRVEAGVTQYF
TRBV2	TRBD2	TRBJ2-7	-	TGTGCCAGCAGAGGACTAGCGTCCGAGCAGTACTTC	CASRGLASEQYF
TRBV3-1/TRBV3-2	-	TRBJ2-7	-	TGTGCCAGCAGCCCTAGCCCCAACGGGGTCGAGCAGTACTTC	CASSPSPNGVEQYF
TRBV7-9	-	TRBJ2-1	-	TGTGCCAGCAGCTCCAGAGGGAATGAGCAGTTCTTC	CASSSRGNEQFF
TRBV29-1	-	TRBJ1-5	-	TGCAGCGTTGAAGACCCCGGTGCGGGGGCCCTTCCCAATCAGCCCCAGCATTTT	CSVEDPGAGALPNQPQHF
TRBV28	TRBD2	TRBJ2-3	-	TGTGCCAGCAGTCTAGCGGGAAGCACAGATACGCAGTATTTT	CASSLAGSTDTQYF
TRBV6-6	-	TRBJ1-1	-	TGTGCCAGCAGTTACACAGGAGGGCGAACTGAAGCTTTCTTT	CASSYTGGRTEAFF
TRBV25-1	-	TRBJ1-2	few	TGTGCCAGCAGTGCGAACAGGGTGGGCTACACCTTC	CASSANRVGYTF
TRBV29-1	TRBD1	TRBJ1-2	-	TGCAGCGTGGGACAGACTAACTATGGCTACACCTTC	CSVGQTNYGYTF
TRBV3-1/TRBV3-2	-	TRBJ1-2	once	TGTGCCAGCAGCCAAGTCGGGGGGTCTGATGGCTACACCTTC	CASSQVGGSDGYTF
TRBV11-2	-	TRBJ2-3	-	TGTGCCAGCAGCCCAACAGGGTCGTGGGCAGATACGCAGTATTTT	CASSPTGSWADTQYF
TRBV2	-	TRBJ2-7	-	TGTGCCAGCAGTGTAATTACTCCCTACGAGCAGTACTTC	CASSVITPYEQYF
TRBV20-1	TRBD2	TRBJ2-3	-	TGCAGTGCTAGTCTTTCTAGCGGACTCGGTGATACGCAGTATTTT	CSASLSSGLGDTQYF
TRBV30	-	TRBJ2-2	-	TGTGCCTGGAGGGCTGATCCCGGGGAGCTGTTTTTT	CAWRADPGELFF
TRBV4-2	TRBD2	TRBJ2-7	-	TGTGCCAGCAGCCGAGGACTAGCGGGGAATACCTACGAGCAGTACTTC	CASSRGLAGNTYEQYF
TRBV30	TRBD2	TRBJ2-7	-	TGTGCCTGTAGGGCGACTAGCGGCACCTACGAGCAGTACTTC	CACRATSGTYEQYF
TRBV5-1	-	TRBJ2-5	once	TGCGCCAGCAGCTTAGAGAATCAAGAGACCCAGTACTTC	CASSLENQETQYF
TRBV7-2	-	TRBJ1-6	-	TGTGCCAGCAGCTCCCCCGGGGGCTCCTATAATTCACCCCTCCACTTT	CASSSPGGSYNSPLHF
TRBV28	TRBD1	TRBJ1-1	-	TGTGCCAGCAGTTCTCCGGGACAGGGATTTGAAGCTTTCTTT	CASSSPGQGFEAFF